This T cell receptor beta chain was found in a study of blood T cell repertoires in COVID-19. Study information: From the United States, Italy and Spain came samples of acute and convalescent COVID-19.

The CDR3 extends over 15 amino acids. Trimming took 5 bases from V and 2 from J; bases not matched to a gene: 5. CDR1 and CDR2 from the germline V gene are SGHAT and FQNNGV. Study processing details: Scientists estimated how many nucleated cells there were by amplifying reference gene primers. TCRdb's table, derived via immunoSEQ multiplex PCR, lists solely in-frame clones and lacks some. The V and J calls and clone size come from that table; D and trimming were worked out from the DNA. The table shows more than 75,000 clones, with about 89% occurring only once. Followed longitudinally, the Seattle patients had been enrolled during active infection.

J is TRBJ1-2 and V is TRBV11-2, with 10 bases aligning to TRBD1. Source material: peripheral blood. This sequence was found in a man aged 50 to 59 with COVID-19, enrolled during active disease. The chain's CDR3 is CASSPDRGRNYGYTF. For the CDR3, the DNA is TGTGCCAGCAGCCCAGACAGGGGGCGAAACTATGGCTACACCTTC. Complete variable domain (other parts from reference TRBV11-2 and TRBJ1-2): EAGVAQSPRYKIIEKRQSVAFWCNPISGHATLYWYQQILGQGPKLLIQFQNNGVVDDSQLPKDRFSAERLKGVDSTLKIQPAKLEDSAVYLCASSPDRGRNYGYTFGSGTRLTVV.